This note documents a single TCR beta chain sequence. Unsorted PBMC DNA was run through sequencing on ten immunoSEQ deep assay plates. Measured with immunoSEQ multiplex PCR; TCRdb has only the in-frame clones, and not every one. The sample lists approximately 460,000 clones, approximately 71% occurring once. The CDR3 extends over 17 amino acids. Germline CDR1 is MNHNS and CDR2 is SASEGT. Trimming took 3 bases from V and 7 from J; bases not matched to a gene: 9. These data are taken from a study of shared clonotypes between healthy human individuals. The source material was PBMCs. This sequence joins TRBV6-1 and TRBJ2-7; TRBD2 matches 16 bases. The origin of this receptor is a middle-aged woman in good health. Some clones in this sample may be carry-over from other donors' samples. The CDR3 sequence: CASSDRGLAGGPQEQYF. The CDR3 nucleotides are TGTGCCAGCAGTGATAGGGGACTAGCGGGAGGGCCTCAAGAGCAGTACTTC.